This is a list of T cell receptor beta chains from one sample in a study of human T cells and chemical hapten exposure. Each CDR3 protein is one row after TCRdb ran MiXCR on the 5' RACE reads. Seen here are over 95,000 distinct CDR3 sequences, roughly 18% observed once, and the top ten hold 2.8%. The source is a human donor in good health. CDR3s include the opening cysteine and the closing phenylalanine or tryptophan. A D gene is named only where the DNA matches it firmly. Only some rows state a clone size, as once, few, many or a class for expanded clones.

J gene: TRBJ2-1; clone size: few; D gene: TRBD1; V gene: TRBV5-1; CDR3 protein: CASSSLQGADNEQFF; CDR3 DNA: TGCGCCAGCAGCTCCTTACAGGGGGCTGACAATGAGCAGTTCTTC
J gene: TRBJ2-5; clone size: few; D gene: NA; V gene: TRBV28; CDR3 protein: CASSLWSSLETQYF; CDR3 DNA: TGTGCCAGCAGTTTATGGTCCAGTCTAGAGACCCAGTACTTC
J gene: TRBJ2-4; clone size: NA; D gene: NA; V gene: TRBV2; CDR3 protein: CASSLMDVQYF; CDR3 DNA: TGTGCCAGCAGCTTAATGGACGTCCAGTACTTC
J gene: TRBJ2-7; clone size: few; D gene: TRBD2; V gene: TRBV7-8; CDR3 protein: CASSSLQLASVDGPHEQYF; CDR3 DNA: TGTGCCAGCAGCTCTCTACAACTAGCGAGTGTAGACGGGCCCCACGAGCAGTACTTC
J gene: TRBJ1-6; clone size: few; D gene: NA; V gene: TRBV6-5; CDR3 protein: CASSYSVRASYNSPLHF; CDR3 DNA: TGTGCCAGCAGTTACTCAGTGAGGGCCAGTTATAATTCACCCCTCCACTTT
J gene: TRBJ1-5; clone size: NA; D gene: NA; V gene: TRBV30; CDR3 protein: CAWSDQMGGNQPQHF; CDR3 DNA: TGTGCCTGGAGTGACCAAATGGGAGGCAATCAGCCCCAGCATTTT
J gene: TRBJ2-5; clone size: NA; D gene: TRBD1; V gene: TRBV4-1; CDR3 protein: CASSLLMGHRDRQETQYF; CDR3 DNA: TGCGCCAGCAGCCTTCTCATGGGTCACCGGGACAGACAAGAGACCCAGTACTTC
J gene: TRBJ2-5; clone size: NA; D gene: TRBD1; V gene: TRBV2; CDR3 protein: CASSERGGNPETQYF; CDR3 DNA: TGTGCCAGCAGTGAACGAGGGGGCAATCCGGAGACCCAGTACTTC
J gene: TRBJ1-1; clone size: many; D gene: TRBD1; V gene: TRBV9; CDR3 protein: CASSVQGDTEAFF; CDR3 DNA: TGTGCCAGCAGCGTACAGGGGGACACTGAAGCTTTCTTT
J gene: TRBJ2-1; clone size: NA; D gene: NA; V gene: TRBV6-1; CDR3 protein: CASSLAMVEQFF; CDR3 DNA: TGTGCCAGCAGTTTAGCCATGGTTGAGCAGTTCTTC
J gene: TRBJ1-3; clone size: NA; D gene: NA; V gene: TRBV7-6; CDR3 protein: CASSPRPGPNSGNTIYF; CDR3 DNA: TGTGCCAGCAGCCCTCGGCCTGGCCCCAACTCTGGAAACACCATATATTTT
J gene: TRBJ2-1; clone size: NA; D gene: TRBD2; V gene: TRBV20-1; CDR3 protein: CSARDLTSGSSYNEQFF; CDR3 DNA: TGCAGTGCTAGAGATTTGACTAGCGGAAGCTCCTACAATGAGCAGTTCTTC
J gene: TRBJ2-7; clone size: NA; D gene: NA; V gene: TRBV5-1; CDR3 protein: CASSPQGGGYEQYF; CDR3 DNA: TGCGCCAGCAGCCCCCAGGGAGGGGGCTACGAGCAGTACTTC
J gene: TRBJ2-5; clone size: few; D gene: TRBD2; V gene: TRBV20-1; CDR3 protein: CSARDGRAGVETQYF; CDR3 DNA: TGCAGTGCTAGAGATGGGCGAGCGGGAGTGGAGACCCAGTACTTC
J gene: TRBJ1-2; clone size: many; D gene: NA; V gene: TRBV12-3/TRBV12-4; CDR3 protein: CASSPHYGYTF; CDR3 DNA: TGTGCCAGCAGCCCCCACTATGGCTACACCTTC
J gene: TRBJ2-3; clone size: NA; D gene: NA; V gene: TRBV11-3; CDR3 protein: CASSSSRATDTQYF; CDR3 DNA: TGTGCCAGCAGCTCATCCAGGGCCACAGATACGCAGTATTTT
J gene: TRBJ2-3; clone size: few; D gene: NA; V gene: TRBV29-1; CDR3 protein: CSVGDPDTQYF; CDR3 DNA: TGCAGCGTCGGCGACCCAGATACGCAGTATTTT
J gene: TRBJ1-1; clone size: many; D gene: NA; V gene: TRBV7-3; CDR3 protein: CASSPQGDSTEAFF; CDR3 DNA: TGTGCCAGCAGCCCACAGGGAGATAGCACTGAAGCTTTCTTT
J gene: TRBJ1-3; clone size: few; D gene: NA; V gene: TRBV6-6; CDR3 protein: CASSYVGREGNTIYF; CDR3 DNA: TGTGCCAGCAGTTACGTGGGTAGAGAAGGAAACACCATATATTTT
J gene: TRBJ2-7; clone size: few; D gene: TRBD2; V gene: TRBV18; CDR3 protein: CASSLPQKLANEQYF; CDR3 DNA: TGTGCCAGCTCACTGCCACAAAAACTAGCGAACGAGCAGTACTTC
J gene: TRBJ1-2; clone size: NA; D gene: TRBD1; V gene: TRBV20-1; CDR3 protein: CSARDRLDGYTF; CDR3 DNA: TGCAGTGCTCGGGACAGACTGGATGGCTACACCTTC
J gene: TRBJ2-1; clone size: NA; D gene: TRBD2; V gene: TRBV24-1; CDR3 protein: CATSGAGLAGASSYNEQFF; CDR3 DNA: TGTGCCACCAGTGGGGCGGGACTAGCGGGCGCCAGCTCCTACAATGAGCAGTTCTTC
J gene: TRBJ2-7; clone size: NA; D gene: NA; V gene: TRBV11-2; CDR3 protein: CASSLVGGPQEQYF; CDR3 DNA: TGTGCCAGCAGCTTAGTTGGGGGGCCCCAGGAGCAGTACTTC
J gene: TRBJ2-7; clone size: NA; D gene: TRBD2; V gene: TRBV7-6; CDR3 protein: CASSATSGSKYEQYF; CDR3 DNA: TGTGCCAGCAGCGCAACTAGCGGGAGTAAGTACGAGCAGTACTTC
J gene: TRBJ2-7; clone size: few; D gene: NA; V gene: TRBV27; CDR3 protein: CASSLFGVGPSYEQYF; CDR3 DNA: TGTGCCAGCAGTTTATTCGGTGTAGGGCCCTCCTACGAGCAGTACTTC
J gene: TRBJ1-5; clone size: many; D gene: NA; V gene: TRBV5-8; CDR3 protein: CASSDPEGSAGIQPQHF; CDR3 DNA: TGTGCCAGCAGCGACCCTGAGGGGAGCGCGGGGATTCAGCCCCAGCATTTT
J gene: TRBJ2-3; clone size: many; D gene: NA; V gene: TRBV12-3/TRBV12-4; CDR3 protein: CASSPVVGEDTQYF; CDR3 DNA: TGTGCCAGCAGTCCCGTGGTGGGAGAGGATACGCAGTATTTT
J gene: TRBJ1-1; clone size: few; D gene: NA; V gene: TRBV6-2/TRBV6-3; CDR3 protein: CASNRNGKEAFF; CDR3 DNA: TGTGCCAGCAACCGAAATGGCAAAGAAGCTTTCTTT
J gene: TRBJ2-3; clone size: NA; D gene: TRBD2; V gene: TRBV12-3/TRBV12-4; CDR3 protein: CASSPVSGKLDTQYF; CDR3 DNA: TGTGCCAGCAGTCCCGTTAGCGGGAAATTAGATACGCAGTATTTT
J gene: TRBJ1-6; clone size: NA; D gene: NA; V gene: TRBV20-1; CDR3 protein: CSARGGARNSPLHF; CDR3 DNA: TGCAGTGCTAGAGGAGGGGCGCGGAATTCACCCCTCCACTTT
J gene: TRBJ1-5; clone size: few; D gene: NA; V gene: TRBV11-2; CDR3 protein: CASSLLGGNDQPQHF; CDR3 DNA: TGTGCCAGCAGCTTACTAGGAGGGAACGATCAGCCCCAGCATTTT
J gene: TRBJ2-7; clone size: few; D gene: NA; V gene: TRBV4-1; CDR3 protein: CASSQDWGHEQYF; CDR3 DNA: TGCGCCAGCAGCCAAGATTGGGGCCACGAGCAGTACTTC
J gene: TRBJ2-2; clone size: few; D gene: TRBD2; V gene: TRBV6-5; CDR3 protein: CASSYLFRDRLAGDTGELFF; CDR3 DNA: TGTGCCAGCAGTTACCTTTTTCGCGATAGACTAGCGGGAGACACCGGGGAGCTGTTTTTT
J gene: TRBJ2-6; clone size: few; D gene: NA; V gene: TRBV10-3; CDR3 protein: CAISVRRLGANVLTF; CDR3 DNA: TGTGCCATCAGTGTAAGAAGGCTCGGGGCCAACGTCCTGACTTTC
J gene: TRBJ2-7; clone size: few; D gene: TRBD1; V gene: TRBV6-5; CDR3 protein: CASSFRTGGGSSYEQYF; CDR3 DNA: TGTGCCAGCAGTTTCCGGACAGGGGGCGGCAGCTCCTACGAGCAGTACTTC
J gene: TRBJ1-1; clone size: NA; D gene: NA; V gene: TRBV11-2; CDR3 protein: CASSFYEYTEAFF; CDR3 DNA: TGTGCCAGCAGCTTTTACGAGTACACTGAAGCTTTCTTT
J gene: TRBJ1-4; clone size: few; D gene: NA; V gene: TRBV19; CDR3 protein: CASSIGWREKLFF; CDR3 DNA: TGTGCCAGTAGTATAGGATGGCGTGAAAAACTGTTTTTT
J gene: TRBJ1-1; clone size: NA; D gene: NA; V gene: TRBV25-1; CDR3 protein: CASSEFMGTEAFF; CDR3 DNA: TGTGCCAGCAGTGAATTCATGGGCACTGAAGCTTTCTTT
J gene: TRBJ1-5; clone size: NA; D gene: TRBD1; V gene: TRBV20-1; CDR3 protein: CSATRTGGNQPQHF; CDR3 DNA: TGCAGTGCTACGCGGACAGGGGGCAATCAGCCCCAGCATTTT
J gene: TRBJ2-7; clone size: few; D gene: NA; V gene: TRBV6-4; CDR3 protein: CASSRDPAYEQYF; CDR3 DNA: TGTGCCAGCAGCCGGGACCCCGCCTACGAGCAGTACTTC
J gene: TRBJ1-1; clone size: NA; D gene: NA; V gene: TRBV12-3/TRBV12-4; CDR3 protein: CASSPFGGNTEAFF; CDR3 DNA: TGTGCCAGCAGTCCCTTTGGGGGAAACACTGAAGCTTTCTTT
J gene: TRBJ2-1; clone size: NA; D gene: TRBD2; V gene: TRBV30; CDR3 protein: CAWSVGGRGSYNEQFF; CDR3 DNA: TGTGCCTGGAGTGTGGGGGGGAGGGGTTCCTACAATGAGCAGTTCTTC
J gene: TRBJ2-5; clone size: few; D gene: TRBD2; V gene: TRBV5-1; CDR3 protein: CASSLAVTSGRRSETQYF; CDR3 DNA: TGCGCCAGCAGCTTGGCCGTGACTAGCGGGAGAAGGTCGGAGACCCAGTACTTC
J gene: TRBJ2-5; clone size: NA; D gene: TRBD2; V gene: TRBV27; CDR3 protein: CASSPGTRGETQYF; CDR3 DNA: TGTGCCAGCAGTCCGGGGACTAGAGGAGAGACCCAGTACTTC
J gene: TRBJ1-2; clone size: NA; D gene: NA; V gene: TRBV28; CDR3 protein: CASSFSGPGGAYGYTF; CDR3 DNA: TGTGCCAGCAGTTTTAGTGGGCCGGGGGGTGCCTATGGCTACACCTTC
J gene: TRBJ2-7; clone size: few; D gene: TRBD2; V gene: TRBV14; CDR3 protein: CASSQDPGLAGGAGEQYF; CDR3 DNA: TGTGCCAGCAGCCAAGATCCCGGGCTAGCGGGAGGCGCGGGCGAGCAGTACTTC
J gene: TRBJ2-3; clone size: NA; D gene: NA; V gene: TRBV24-1; CDR3 protein: CATSDNRANTDTQYF; CDR3 DNA: TGTGCCACCAGTGACAACAGGGCAAACACAGATACGCAGTATTTT
J gene: TRBJ1-6; clone size: NA; D gene: NA; V gene: TRBV12-3/TRBV12-4; CDR3 protein: CASSLSGSNSPLHF; CDR3 DNA: TGTGCCAGCAGTTTATCCGGGTCGAATTCACCCCTCCACTTT
J gene: TRBJ1-2; clone size: NA; D gene: NA; V gene: TRBV7-2; CDR3 protein: CASSLALAASEGYTF; CDR3 DNA: TGTGCCAGCAGCTTAGCGCTTGCGGCGTCTGAGGGCTACACCTTC
J gene: TRBJ2-7; clone size: NA; D gene: NA; V gene: TRBV11-2; CDR3 protein: CASSLVGYEQYF; CDR3 DNA: TGTGCCAGCAGCTTAGTAGGGTACGAGCAGTACTTC
J gene: TRBJ2-5; clone size: few; D gene: NA; V gene: TRBV7-3; CDR3 protein: CASSLQFGETQYF; CDR3 DNA: TGTGCCAGCAGCCTCCAGTTCGGGGAGACCCAGTACTTC
J gene: TRBJ1-5; clone size: few; D gene: NA; V gene: TRBV15; CDR3 protein: CATSRLLQYGGSQPQHF; CDR3 DNA: TGTGCCACCAGCAGATTACTACAGTATGGGGGAAGTCAGCCCCAGCATTTT
J gene: TRBJ2-5; clone size: few; D gene: NA; V gene: TRBV7-9; CDR3 protein: CASSSRYQETQYF; CDR3 DNA: TGTGCCAGCAGCTCTAGGTACCAAGAGACCCAGTACTTC
J gene: TRBJ2-3; clone size: NA; D gene: TRBD1; V gene: TRBV20-1; CDR3 protein: CSAIDRVRESTDTQYF; CDR3 DNA: TGCAGTGCCATCGACAGGGTGAGGGAAAGCACAGATACGCAGTATTTT
J gene: TRBJ1-5; clone size: NA; D gene: NA; V gene: TRBV4-2; CDR3 protein: CASSQDLAPGVPQHF; CDR3 DNA: TGTGCCAGCAGCCAAGATCTGGCACCCGGGGTGCCCCAGCATTTT